A single sample is the source of the 10 T cell receptor beta chains below, sequenced in a study of T cells and copy number aberrations in small-cell lung cancer. Produced via immunoSEQ multiplex PCR; TCRdb's table is partial and in-frame only. The sample holds a few thousand clones, around 80% seen once. Sequences were obtained from normal tissue next to the tumor. The source is a man between 35 and 55 years old with small cell lung cancer.

V gene TRBV7-8 combines with J gene TRBJ1-1; the match to TRBD1 covers 11 bases. Looked up from germline, CDR1 is SGHVS and CDR2 is FQNEAQ. CDR3 size: 16 residues. The V gene end was trimmed by 2 bases and the J gene end by 1 base; junction bases not matched to a gene: 3. CDR3 DNA sequence: TGTGCCAGCAGCTTACCCGGGACAGGGGGGAACACTGAAGCTTTCTTT. Amino acids: CASSLPGTGGNTEAFF.

The rearrangement uses TRBV6-6 and TRBJ1-1; no firm D call. V gave up 7 bases and J gave up 1 base, with 10 bases separating them. There are 13 residues in the CDR3. CDR1 is MNHNY and CDR2 is SVGAGI in the germline V gene (reference sequence). This chain's CDR3 is CASIPQTNTEAFF. Written as DNA, the CDR3 is TGTGCCAGCATCCCGCAAACGAACACTGAAGCTTTCTTT.

The genes are TRBV14 and TRBJ2-3; TRBD2 is a possible D gene (6 bases). CDR3 length equals 16 residues. Germline loops: CDR1 SGHDN, CDR2 FVKESK. V lost 1 base to trimming and J lost 2 bases, with 13 bases between them. The CDR3 region is CASSQGRRGFTDTQYF. As DNA, the CDR3 is TGTGCCAGCAGCCAAGGGCGGCGGGGATTCACAGATACGCAGTATTTT.

This clone turned up a few times. The chain joins TRBV7-2 to TRBJ2-5; D possibly uses TRBD1 or TRBD2 (5 bases each). Trimming shortened V by 5 bases and J by 2 bases, and 12 bases separated the two germline ends. Germline-derived CDR1 and CDR2 are SGHTA and FQGNSA. The CDR3 spans 14 residues. CDR3 loop: CASSAGTGQETQYF. In DNA form, the CDR3 reads TGTGCCAGCAGCGCCGGGACGGGACAAGAGACCCAGTACTTC.

The J gene is TRBJ2-1, the V gene TRBV29-1; tentative D call: TRBD2 (6 bases). The V and J ends lost 3 bases and 1 base respectively, with 7 bases between them. Germline assignment: CDR1 SQVTM and CDR2 ANQGSEA. The CDR3 loop spans 13 amino acids. This chain's CDR3 is CSVEGTSYNEQFF. DNA of the CDR3: TGCAGCGTTGAGGGGACTTCCTACAATGAGCAGTTCTTC.

V usage is TRBV29-1 and J usage is TRBJ2-5; TRBD1 might be the D (5 bases). Germline-derived CDR1 and CDR2 are SQVTM and ANQGSEA. This CDR3 comprises 14 residues. V lost 4 bases and J 5 bases, leaving 17 bases between the germline ends. The CDR3 bases are TGCAGCGTTGTAGGGGCTGGCTCCCGGGAGACCCAGTACTTC. Translation: CSVVGAGSRETQYF.

The chain has TRBV4-1 and TRBJ2-5, with 8 bases lining up with TRBD1. Germline V gives CDR1 MGHRA, CDR2 YSYEKL. The CDR3 is made up of 17 amino acids. The ends lost 0 bases at V and 5 bases at J; junction bases unmatched: 11. CDR3 in amino acids: CASSQEPTGASRETQYF. CDR3 nucleotide sequence: TGCGCCAGCAGCCAAGAGCCGACAGGGGCTTCTCGTGAGACCCAGTACTTC.

J is TRBJ2-5 and V is TRBV7-8; D uncertain. V shed 1 base and J shed 4 bases, with 13 bases lying between them. Germline V gene lookup returns CDR1 SGHVS and CDR2 FQNEAQ. This CDR3 is built from 15 residues. This CDR3 reads CASSLVVRRRETQYF. CDR3 DNA: TGTGCCAGCAGCTTAGTGGTCAGGCGACGAGAGACCCAGTACTTC.

The genes are TRBV2 and TRBJ1-5; D is possibly TRBD1 (5 bases). CDR1 is SNHLY and CDR2 is FYNNEI in the germline V gene. This CDR3 comprises 14 residues. V shed 2 bases and J shed 5 bases, with 10 bases lying between them. Written as DNA, the CDR3 is TGTGCCAGCAGTGAACGGGGACGGGATCAGCCCCAGCATTTT. This gives the protein CASSERGRDQPQHF.

This sequence joins TRBV15 and TRBJ2-6; the D gene could be TRBD1 or TRBD2 (5 bases each). Per the germline V gene, CDR1 is LNHNV and CDR2 is YYDKDF (reference sequence). The CDR3 extends over 17 amino acids. V lost 2 bases, J lost 0 bases, and 11 bases lay in between. CDR3 amino acids: CATSRQWGNSGANVLTF. DNA of the CDR3: TGTGCCACCAGCAGACAATGGGGGAACTCTGGGGCCAACGTCCTGACTTTC.